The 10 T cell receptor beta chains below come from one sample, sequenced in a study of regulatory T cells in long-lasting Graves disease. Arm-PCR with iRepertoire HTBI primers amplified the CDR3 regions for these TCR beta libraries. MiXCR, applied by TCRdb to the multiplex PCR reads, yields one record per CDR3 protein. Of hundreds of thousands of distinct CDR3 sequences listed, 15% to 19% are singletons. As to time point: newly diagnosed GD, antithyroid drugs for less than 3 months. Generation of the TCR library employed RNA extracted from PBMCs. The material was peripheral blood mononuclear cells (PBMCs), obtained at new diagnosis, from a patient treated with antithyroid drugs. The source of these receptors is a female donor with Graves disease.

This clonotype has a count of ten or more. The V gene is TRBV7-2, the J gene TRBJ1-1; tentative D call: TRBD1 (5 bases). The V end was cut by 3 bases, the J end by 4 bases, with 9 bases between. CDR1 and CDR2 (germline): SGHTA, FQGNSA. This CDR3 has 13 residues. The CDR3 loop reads CASSLQGSTEAFF. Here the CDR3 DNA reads TGTGCCAGCAGCTTGCAGGGCTCCACTGAAGCTTTCTTT.

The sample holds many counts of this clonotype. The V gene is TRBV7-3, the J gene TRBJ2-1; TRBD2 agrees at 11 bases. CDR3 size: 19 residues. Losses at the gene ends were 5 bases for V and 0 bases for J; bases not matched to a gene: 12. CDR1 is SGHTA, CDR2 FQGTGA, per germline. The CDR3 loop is CASSLLAGGETSSYNEQFF. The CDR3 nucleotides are TGTGCCAGCAGCCTCCTAGCGGGGGGCGAAACGAGCTCCTACAATGAGCAGTTCTTC.

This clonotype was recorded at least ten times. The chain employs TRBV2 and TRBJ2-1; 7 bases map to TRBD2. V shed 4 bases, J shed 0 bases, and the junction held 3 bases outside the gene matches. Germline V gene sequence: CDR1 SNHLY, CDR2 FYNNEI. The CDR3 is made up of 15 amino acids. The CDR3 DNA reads TGTGCCAGCAGTGTCCGACTAGCCTCCTACAATGAGCAGTTCTTC. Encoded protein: CASSVRLASYNEQFF.

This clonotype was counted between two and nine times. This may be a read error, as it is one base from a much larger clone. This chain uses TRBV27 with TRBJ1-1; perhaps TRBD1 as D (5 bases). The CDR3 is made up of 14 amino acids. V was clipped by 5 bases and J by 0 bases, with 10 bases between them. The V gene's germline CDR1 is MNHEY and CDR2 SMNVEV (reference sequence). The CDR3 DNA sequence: TGTGCCAGCAGTCCTTGGGGGGTGAACACTGAAGCTTTCTTT. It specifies CASSPWGVNTEAFF.

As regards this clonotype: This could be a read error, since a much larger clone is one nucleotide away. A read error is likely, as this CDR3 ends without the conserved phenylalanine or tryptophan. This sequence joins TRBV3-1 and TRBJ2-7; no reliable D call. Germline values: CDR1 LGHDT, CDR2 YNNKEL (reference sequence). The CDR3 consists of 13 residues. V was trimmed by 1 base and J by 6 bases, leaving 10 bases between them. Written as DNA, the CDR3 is TGTGCCAGCAGCCAAGCGGGCAGGTCCGAGCAGTACCTC. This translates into CASSQAGRSEQYL.

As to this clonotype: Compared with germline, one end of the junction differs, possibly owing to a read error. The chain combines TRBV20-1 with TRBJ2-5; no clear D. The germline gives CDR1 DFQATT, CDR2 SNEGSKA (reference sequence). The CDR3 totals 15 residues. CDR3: CSATVGGSYQEAQYF. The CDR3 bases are TGCAGTGCCACGGTGGGTGGATCATACCAAGAGGCCCAGTACTTC.

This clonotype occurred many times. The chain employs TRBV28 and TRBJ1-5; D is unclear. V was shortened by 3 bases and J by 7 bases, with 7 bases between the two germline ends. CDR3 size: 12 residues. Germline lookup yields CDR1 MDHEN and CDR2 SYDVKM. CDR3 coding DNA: TGTGCCAGCAGTTTTTCGAAACAGCCCCAGCATTTT. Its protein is CASSFSKQPQHF.

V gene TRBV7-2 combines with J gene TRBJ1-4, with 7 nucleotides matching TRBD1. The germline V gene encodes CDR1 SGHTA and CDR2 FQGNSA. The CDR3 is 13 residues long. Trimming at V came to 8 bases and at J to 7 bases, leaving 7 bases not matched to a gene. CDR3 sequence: CASSQGWREKLFF. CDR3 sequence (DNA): TGTGCCAGCTCACAGGGGTGGCGTGAAAAACTGTTTTTT.

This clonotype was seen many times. The CDR3 sequence: CSARDPASGNLNEQYF. For the CDR3, the DNA is TGCAGTGCTAGAGATCCTGCTAGCGGCAATTTAAACGAGCAGTACTTC. This sequence joins TRBV20-1 and TRBJ2-7; 7 bases map to TRBD2. CDR1 DFQATT and CDR2 SNEGSKA come from the germline V gene (reference sequence). The CDR3 has 16 amino acids. Unmatched junction bases numbered 13, after V lost 0 bases and J lost 5 bases.

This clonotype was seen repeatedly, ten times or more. The CDR3 coding sequence is TGTGCCAGCAGCTCAGTCAGGTGGCGAGGACAAGAGACCCAGTACTTC. Residues: CASSSVRWRGQETQYF. This rearrangement joins TRBV7-8 to TRBJ2-5; D unclear. The ends were cut back, 4 bases at V and 2 bases at J, with 17 bases in the middle. Looked up from germline, CDR1 is SGHVS and CDR2 is FQNEAQ. CDR3 size: 16 residues.